The following is a T cell receptor beta chain sequence with its context. Antigen: not known. The data were obtained in a study of T cell repertoires in cytomegalovirus infection. V dropped 2 bases and J dropped 5; count of bases not matched to a gene: 8. Germline V CDR1 and CDR2: SGHKS, YYEKEE (reference sequence). This CDR3 comprises 15 residues. In TCRdb, the reads were re-called with MiXCR into one record per CDR3 protein. The sample lists about 400,000 distinct CDR3 sequences, about a sixth seen once, with approximately 8% in the top ten. Study-level findings and limits: Identification of carriers of CMV plus the relevant HLA was performed using cumulative public TCR beta family frequency.

The sequence was obtained from a human donor in good health (CMV status not recorded). Some clones in this sample may be carry-over from other donors' samples. This sequence joins TRBV5-5 and TRBJ2-3, with 7 nucleotides matching TRBD2. Sample: PBMCs. In nucleotides, the CDR3 is TGTGCCAGCAGCTTAGCGGGAACTACCAGAGATACGCAGTATTTT. This translates into CASSLAGTTRDTQYF.